This T cell receptor beta chain was observed in a study of PD-1 blockade in classical Hodgkin lymphoma. The study, taken as a whole, reports: By C4D1 there was a significant rise in CD4+ TCR diversity but not in CD8+ TCR diversity.

The sample holds one count of this clone. Its antigen is unidentified. The assay was immunoSEQ multiplex PCR, and TCRdb's table has in-frame clones only and misses some. The sample gives some 45,000 clones, roughly 78% of which show up once; around a third is in the top ten. Germline CDR1 reads SGHTA; CDR2 reads FQGTGA. CDR3 length: 14 amino acids. Trimming cost V 6 bases and J 4 bases; bases outside gene matches: 3. Time point given: cycle 4 day 1 (C4D1), after less than 7 weeks of nivolumab. All the patients suffered relapse after autologous stem cell transplantation, and brentuximab vedotin exposure differed.

This TCR was sampled from a human donor with classical Hodgkin lymphoma. The sample consisted of peripheral blood mononuclear cells (PBMCs), taken before the fourth cycle of nivolumab. The V and J genes are TRBV7-3 and TRBJ1-2, with 12 bases that match TRBD1. The CDR3 nucleotides are TGTGCCAGCAGGATGGGACAGGGGGCCTATGGCTACACCTTC. This gives the protein CASRMGQGAYGYTF.